This TCR beta chain was identified during a study of T-cell reconstitution after alpha-beta-depleted transplantation in children. Study results and caveats: Expanded graft clones numbering several hundred reportedly gave rise to alpha-beta T cells about two months after transplant. After transplant, high TCRbeta diversity at day 60 in some patients arose from surviving recipient T cells and thymic progenitors. Diversity and T-cell counts at one year after transplant derived mostly from new T cells.

This clonotype was observed many times. The antigen remains unidentified. CDR3 length: 14 amino acids. CDR1 and CDR2 from the germline V gene are MDHEN and SYDVKM. The trim removed 4 bases at V and 7 bases at J, leaving 3 bases unmatched. The library targeted TCRbeta and was prepared with unique molecular identifiers. TCRdb independently ran MiXCR on the PCR reads; one entry per CDR3 protein. The sample contains approximately 170,000 distinct CDR3 sequences, over 8.5% of which appear only once. This specimen was PBMCs, taken before TCRalphabeta/CD19-depleted stem cell transplant. The chain carries TRBV28 and TRBJ1-6, with TRBD1 identical over 8 bases. This TCR was recovered from a boy between 2 and 10 years old with acute myeloid leukemia, due to receive a stem cell transplant. The CDR3 loop is CASSSTGENSPLHF. The CDR3 region has the DNA TGTGCCAGCAGTTCGACAGGGGAAAATTCACCCCTCCACTTT.